Listed here are 11 T cell receptor beta chains from one sample, sequenced in a study of T cell responses to AZD1222 COVID-19 vaccine. Assay: immunoSEQ multiplex PCR; the TCRdb copy retains only in-frame clones and omits some. This sample has 150,000 or so clones; more than 75% occur once, and the top ten carry 4% to 6%. The source was peripheral blood, collected on day 0 of AZD1222 vaccination. The receptors derive from an adult in good health.

The chain recombines TRBV29-1 with TRBJ2-2; 11 bases map to TRBD2. The J segment lost 2 bases and the V segment lost 6 bases, leaving 5 bases of the junction unmatched. The CDR3 totals 15 residues. The germline V gene encodes CDR1 SQVTM and CDR2 ANQGSEA. DNA for the CDR3: TGCAGCGTCTCGGGACTAGCGGATAACACCGGGGAGCTGTTTTTT. As protein: CSVSGLADNTGELFF.

V usage is TRBV29-1 and J usage is TRBJ1-2, with 7 bases lining up with TRBD1. V was pared by 5 bases and J by 6 bases, with 9 bases of the junction left unmatched. The CDR3 runs to 13 residues. Germline V gene lookup returns CDR1 SQVTM and CDR2 ANQGSEA. CDR3 coding DNA: TGCAGCGTTATGACAGGGCGGTTTGATGGCTACACCTTC. It codes for CSVMTGRFDGYTF.

The chain employs TRBV7-9 and TRBJ1-1, with D perhaps matching TRBD1 (5 bases). The CDR3 is 12 residues long. With 7 bases removed from V and 5 bases from J, the gap between germline ends came to 11 bases. Germline lookup yields CDR1 SEHNR and CDR2 FQNEAQ (reference sequence). The CDR3, as DNA: TGTGCCAGCAACCCCGGGGGTACTGAAGCTTTCTTT. Translation: CASNPGGTEAFF.

The genes are TRBV4-3 and TRBJ2-1; D is unresolved. Trimming cost V 1 base and J 9 bases, with 13 bases left between them. Germline V lookup: CDR1 LGHNA, CDR2 YSLEER. The CDR3 totals 14 residues. The DNA for the CDR3 is TGCGCCAGCAGCCAAGGTTACGGTTTCGGTGAGCAGTTCTTC. This gives the protein CASSQGYGFGEQFF.

The chain combines TRBV28 with TRBJ2-2; TRBD1 matches 8 bases. Per the germline V gene, CDR1 is MDHEN and CDR2 is SYDVKM. J lost 5 bases, V lost 8 bases, and 10 bases had no gene match. This CDR3 is 15 amino acids long. Here the CDR3 DNA reads TGTGCCAGCGAGGGGAACAGGGGGTCGACCGGGGAGCTGTTTTTT. It translates to CASEGNRGSTGELFF.

This clone has a single count. The chain joins TRBV6-2 or TRBV6-3 to TRBJ2-7, with 10 nucleotides matching TRBD2. The junction had 7 bases not matched to a gene; V was cut back by 5 bases and J by 3 bases. CDR3 length: 15 residues. Per germline, CDR1 MNHEY and CDR2 SVGEGT. The CDR3 sequence is CASSDSGGIIYEQYF. The CDR3 DNA reads as TGTGCCAGCAGTGATAGCGGGGGGATTATCTACGAGCAGTACTTC.

DNA for the CDR3: TGTGCCAGCAGCTTAGCGGGGGGGCCTGAGACCCAGTACTTC. Its protein is CASSLAGGPETQYF. The chain has TRBV7-8 and TRBJ2-5; a weak D match, TRBD2 (7 bases). The CDR3 extends over 14 amino acids. Trimming stripped 0 bases from V and 5 bases from J, with 10 bases between. Per the germline V gene, CDR1 is SGHVS and CDR2 is FQNEAQ.

The chain joins TRBV7-3 to TRBJ1-2; tentatively, D is TRBD1 (5 bases). The CDR3 contains 17 residues. V was cut by 5 bases and J by 1 base, with 20 bases left in between. CDR1 is SGHTA, CDR2 FQGTGA, per germline. The DNA of the CDR3 is TGTGCCAGCAGCCCATCAGCCCCGGGACCCCTTAACTATGGCTACACCTTC. Translating it yields CASSPSAPGPLNYGYTF.

V gene TRBV21-1 combines with J gene TRBJ1-1; TRBD1 is the table's D call and was not checked against the DNA. TRBV21-1 is deemed a pseudogene. There are 12 residues in the CDR3. This CDR3 reads CASSKRTGGAFF. In DNA form, the CDR3 reads TGTGCCAGCAGCAAGAGGACAGGGGGAGCTTTCTTT.

This chain joins TRBV5-1 and TRBJ2-1; TRBD1 matches at 8 bases. Germline V CDR1 and CDR2: SGHRS, YFSETQ. This CDR3 comprises 12 residues. Trimming at V came to 8 bases and at J to 7 bases, leaving 5 bases not matched to a gene. The CDR3 is CASSTGANEQFF. As DNA, the CDR3 is TGCGCCAGTTCGACAGGGGCGAATGAGCAGTTCTTC.

V usage is TRBV3-1 (or the pseudogene TRBV3-2) and J usage is TRBJ2-3; no clear D. Per germline, CDR1 LGHDT and CDR2 YNNKEL (reference sequence). There are 13 residues in the CDR3. V lost 4 bases, J lost 2 bases, and 7 bases lay in between. CDR3 sequence (DNA): TGTGCCAGCAGCCCCTCTCACACAGATACGCAGTATTTT. It encodes CASSPSHTDTQYF.